Listed here are 20 T cell receptor beta chains from one sample, sequenced in a study of cytotoxic CD8 clonotypes in ibrutinib-treated CLL. Profiling relied on immunoSEQ multiplex PCR, and the TCRdb table lists in-frame clones only, not all of them. The data hold about 49,000 clones, with 45% to 55% observed a single time. This sample comprised PBMCs, obtained after 12 months of ibrutinib treatment. These TCRs come from a human donor with chronic lymphocytic leukemia.

CDR3 region: CASSPGQGRNEQFF. The DNA of the CDR3 is TGTGCCAGCAGCCCGGGACAGGGTAGGAATGAGCAGTTCTTC. J is TRBJ2-1 and V is TRBV4-2, with 9 nucleotides matching TRBD1. Germline lookup yields CDR1 LGHNA and CDR2 YNFKEQ. CDR3 length equals 14 residues. Unmatched junction bases numbered 5, after V lost 4 bases and J lost 7 bases.

This clone showed up just a few times. V usage is TRBV6-1 and J usage is TRBJ2-7; D call uncertain. Germline V lookup: CDR1 MNHNS, CDR2 SASEGT. CDR3 length: 13 residues. V was pared by 2 bases and J by 6 bases, with 11 bases between. The CDR3 DNA reads as TGTGCCAGCAGTGAACGAGTAGGGCTCGAGCAGTACTTC. As protein: CASSERVGLEQYF.

A few counts support this clone. The chain couples TRBV6-1 to TRBJ2-6, with no clear D. Germline values: CDR1 MNHNS, CDR2 SASEGT. The CDR3 spans 15 residues. V lost 9 bases and J lost 0, with 12 bases in between. As DNA, the CDR3 is TGTGCCAGTCGAGGCAGCTACTCTGGGGCCAACGTCCTGACTTTC. Its translation is CASRGSYSGANVLTF.

This clone turned up a few times. This sequence joins TRBV2 and TRBJ2-7, with D unresolved. Trimming took off 8 bases at V and 3 bases at J, with 8 bases between the two ends. The CDR3 has 11 residues. Germline V gene data show CDR1 as SNHLY and CDR2 as FYNNEI. CDR3 loop: CASGYFYEQYF. DNA of the CDR3: TGTGCCAGCGGCTATTTCTACGAGCAGTACTTC.

The J gene is TRBJ1-1, the V gene TRBV7-8; D may be TRBD1 (5 bases). The length of the CDR3 is 14 residues. Germline values: CDR1 SGHVS, CDR2 FQNEAQ. V dropped 5 bases and J dropped 3 bases, with 13 bases sitting between them. The CDR3 loop reads CASSVTVTYTEAFF. The CDR3 DNA is TGTGCCAGCAGCGTGACAGTCACCTACACTGAAGCTTTCTTT.

Many counts were recorded for this clone. V is TRBV6-1 and J is TRBJ2-6; D is unclear. V dropped 3 bases and J dropped 0 bases, with 6 bases sitting between them. The CDR3 runs 15 residues. Germline-derived CDR1 and CDR2 are MNHNS and SASEGT. Here the CDR3 reads CASSEPGSGANVLTF. CDR3 in DNA: TGTGCCAGCAGTGAGCCGGGCTCTGGGGCCAACGTCCTGACTTTC.

The V gene is TRBV7-2, the J gene TRBJ1-5; D is unresolved. Trimming removed 1 base at V and 3 bases at J, with 13 bases between. Germline lookup yields CDR1 SGHTA and CDR2 FQGNSA. The CDR3 contains 16 residues. CDR3 in DNA: TGTGCCAGCAGCTTAGGAGGGCCAAGGGACAATCAGCCCCAGCATTTT. It encodes CASSLGGPRDNQPQHF.

There are many counts of this clone. The V gene is TRBV30, the J gene TRBJ1-1; tentative D call: TRBD1 (6 bases). CDR3 length equals 12 residues. V dropped 3 bases and J dropped 1 base, with 6 bases sitting between them. Germline V gene data show CDR1 as GTSNPN and CDR2 as SVGIG (reference sequence). CDR3 in amino acids: CAWRTGNTEAFF. The DNA of the CDR3 is TGTGCCTGGAGGACAGGGAACACTGAAGCTTTCTTT.

V gene TRBV7-6 combines with J gene TRBJ2-3; the match to TRBD1 covers 7 bases. Per germline, CDR1 SGHVS and CDR2 FNYEAQ. V trimming: 5 bases; J trimming: 7 bases; junction bases outside the gene matches: 12. The CDR3 length is 15 residues. Written as DNA, the CDR3 is TGTGCCAGCAGCCCTCCGGGACAGATTGCGAATACGCAGTATTTT. Translating gives CASSPPGQIANTQYF.

The rearrangement uses TRBV5-1 and TRBJ1-2, with 8 bases that match TRBD1. After removal of 4 bases from V and 4 bases from J, the junction contained 6 bases not matched to a gene. Germline V gene data show CDR1 as SGHRS and CDR2 as YFSETQ. This CDR3 is 14 amino acids long. Here the CDR3 DNA reads TGCGCCAGCAGCACCGGACAGGGCCCCTATGGCTACACCTTC. Amino acids: CASSTGQGPYGYTF.

This CDR3 is CASSLFRTDNEQFF. In DNA form, the CDR3 reads TGTGCCAGCAGCTTATTTAGGACAGACAATGAGCAGTTCTTC. This chain uses TRBV11-2 with TRBJ2-1; weak D call: TRBD1 (6 bases). Trimming pared 2 bases from V and 5 bases from J, leaving 10 bases between. CDR1 and CDR2 from the germline V gene are SGHAT and FQNNGV. The CDR3 sequence is 14 residues long.

The gene calls are TRBV30 and TRBJ1-2; D is perhaps TRBD1 (5 bases). The CDR3 spans 12 residues. Germline V gene sequence: CDR1 GTSNPN, CDR2 SVGIG (reference sequence). The V end was cut by 4 bases, the J end by 7 bases, with 13 bases between. The CDR3 protein is CAWKGTSSGYTF. CDR3 coding DNA: TGTGCCTGGAAAGGGACGTCTAGTGGCTACACCTTC.

The chain recombines TRBV27 with TRBJ2-7; D remains unclear. The CDR3 extends over 16 amino acids. Germline V gene sequence: CDR1 MNHEY, CDR2 SMNVEV (reference sequence). Trimming cost V 3 bases and J 0 bases, with 15 bases left between them. The CDR3, as DNA: TGTGCCAGCAGTTTGGGGTGGGCGGCTAGCTCCTACGAGCAGTACTTC. Amino acids: CASSLGWAASSYEQYF.

This chain uses TRBV5-1 with TRBJ1-2; D ambiguous. Germline CDR1 SGHRS, CDR2 YFSETQ. The CDR3 sequence is 14 residues long. The V gene lost 2 bases and the J gene lost 4 bases, with 12 bases spanning the gap. CDR3 in amino acids: CASSLVSDSYGYTF. As DNA, the CDR3 is TGCGCCAGCAGCTTAGTATCCGATTCCTATGGCTACACCTTC.

V usage is TRBV5-5 and J usage is TRBJ2-1; 8 bases fit TRBD1. The V segment lost 4 bases and the J segment 2 bases; nucleotides outside the gene matches: 5. Germline values: CDR1 SGHKS, CDR2 YYEKEE (reference sequence). This CDR3 is 15 amino acids long. Here the CDR3 reads CASSVDRGTYNEQFF. The CDR3 DNA follows: TGTGCCAGCAGCGTCGACAGGGGAACCTACAATGAGCAGTTCTTC.

This rearrangement joins TRBV11-3 to TRBJ2-3; a weak D match, TRBD2 (6 bases). Germline CDR1 is SGHNT and CDR2 is YENEEA. CDR3 length: 15 residues. V lost 4 bases, J lost 0 bases, and 11 bases lay in between. CDR3: CASSSDYYSTDTQYF. CDR3 nucleotides: TGTGCCAGCAGCTCGGACTACTATAGCACAGATACGCAGTATTTT.

The chain has TRBV5-1 and TRBJ2-2, with 9 bases fitting TRBD1. The V gene's germline CDR1 is SGHRS and CDR2 YFSETQ. The V and J ends lost 0 bases and 5 bases, in that order; junction bases with no gene match: 5. The CDR3 has 16 residues. CDR3 coding DNA: TGCGCCAGCAGCTTGGCCGGGACAGGGCAAACCGGGGAGCTGTTTTTT. Its protein product is CASSLAGTGQTGELFF.

The rearrangement links TRBV19 to TRBJ1-1; D is ambiguous. The CDR3 sequence is 14 residues long. The germline V and J ends were trimmed by 1 base and 7 bases, with 13 bases remaining between them. Germline V CDR1 and CDR2: LNHDA, SQIVND (reference sequence). In DNA, the CDR3 is TGTGCCAGTAGTATAGCTGGCAGAGCGGTTGAAGCTTTCTTT. Its translation: CASSIAGRAVEAFF.

This clone has only a few counts. At the DNA level, this CDR3 is encoded by other sequences in the same sample as well. The rearrangement joins TRBV4-2 to TRBJ1-5; no clear D gene. Trimming took 0 bases from V and 0 from J, leaving 3 bases between them. From germline, CDR1 is LGHNA and CDR2 YNFKEQ. This CDR3 spans 14 amino acids. Written as DNA, the CDR3 is TGTGCCAGCAGCCAAGATGGTAGCAATCAGCCCCAGCATTTT. Protein product: CASSQDGSNQPQHF.

Only a few counts were recorded for this clone. The chain uses TRBV18 and TRBJ2-7; D is uncertain. The CDR3 consists of 12 residues. The germline V gene has CDR1 KGHSH and CDR2 LQKENI. V was pared by 3 bases and J by 5 bases, with 8 bases between. CDR3 in DNA: TGTGCCAGCTCACCGGCCGGAAACGAGCAGTACTTC. Its protein product is CASSPAGNEQYF.